The 32 T cell receptor beta chains in this list originate from one sample, sequenced in a study of radiation and T cells in renal cell carcinoma. This table comes from immunoSEQ multiplex PCR, and its TCRdb copy is limited to in-frame clones, with some not included. The table lists 95,000 or so clones, 86% of them singletons. Time point defined: baseline pretreatment blood. The treatment is: 15 Gy SBRT to primary tumor, nephrectomy 4 weeks later. This specimen was blood, taken from a patient whose treatment included radiotherapy and nephrectomy. All receptors derive from a man aged 50-60 years with renal cell carcinoma.

The V call is TRBV27, the J call TRBJ2-5, with D possibly being TRBD2 (7 bases). This CDR3 is 16 amino acids long. V gave up 5 bases and J gave up 7 bases, with 23 bases separating them. The germline CDR1 and CDR2 sequences are MNHEY and SMNVEV (reference sequence). The CDR3, as DNA: TGTGCCAGCAGTATTAACAGGGAGCCCCCGGGAGGGACCCAGTACTTC. This translates into CASSINREPPGGTQYF.

This clone has a single count. The chain links TRBV19 to TRBJ2-1; 8 nucleotides agree with TRBD1. There are 16 residues in the CDR3. The germline CDR1 and CDR2 sequences are LNHDA and SQIVND (reference sequence). The V segment lost 7 bases and the J segment 5 bases; nucleotides outside the gene matches: 13. In DNA form, the CDR3 reads TGTGCCAGTACTCCCCTCAGGGGGCGCGCAGACAATGAGCAGTTCTTC. Protein sequence: CASTPLRGRADNEQFF.

The chain combines TRBV6-1 with TRBJ2-2; TRBD2 might be the D (5 bases). Germline CDR1 reads MNHNS; CDR2 reads SASEGT. With 7 bases removed from V and 5 bases from J, the gap between germline ends came to 11 bases. The CDR3 extends over 13 amino acids. In DNA form, the CDR3 reads TGTGCCAGCAACGAGGGATGGACCGGGGAGCTGTTTTTT. It is translated as CASNEGWTGELFF.

The gene calls are TRBV5-1 and TRBJ1-4, with 8 bases that match TRBD1. This CDR3 is built from 17 residues. The junction had 8 bases not matched to a gene; V was cut back by 0 bases and J by 4 bases. Germline lookup yields CDR1 SGHRS and CDR2 YFSETQ. CDR3 region: CASSLAGTGQGNEKLFF. DNA of the CDR3: TGCGCCAGCAGCTTGGCCGGGACAGGTCAGGGTAATGAAAAACTGTTTTTT.

CDR3 sequence reads: CASSYTRSYEQYF. In nucleotides, the CDR3 is TGTGCCAGCAGCTACACCCGCTCCTACGAGCAGTACTTC. The J gene is TRBJ2-7, the V gene TRBV6-1; D remains unclear. The CDR3 totals 13 residues. Trimming shortened V by 6 bases and J by 0 bases, and 9 bases separated the two germline ends. Germline V gene sequence: CDR1 MNHNS, CDR2 SASEGT.

The chain joins TRBV9 to TRBJ2-1, with TRBD1 matching over 8 bases. CDR3 size: 17 residues. From germline, CDR1 is SGDLS and CDR2 YYNGEE. V trimming: 0 bases; J trimming: 5 bases; junction bases outside the gene matches: 10. This CDR3 reads CASSVGAGGRGDNEQFF. CDR3 in DNA: TGTGCCAGCAGCGTAGGGGCAGGGGGCCGAGGGGACAATGAGCAGTTCTTC.

The chain is built from TRBV19 and TRBJ2-1; the match to TRBD1 covers 8 bases. The J segment lost 5 bases and the V segment lost 5 bases, leaving 14 bases of the junction unmatched. The V gene's germline CDR1 is LNHDA and CDR2 SQIVND (reference sequence). The CDR3 is 17 residues long. In nucleotides, the CDR3 is TGTGCCAGTAGTGCACCTAAGGACAGGGTACTCAACAATGAGCAGTTCTTC. This sequence encodes CASSAPKDRVLNNEQFF.

The chain has TRBV28 and TRBJ2-7; D is perhaps TRBD1 or TRBD2 (6 bases each). V gave up 4 bases and J gave up 0 bases, with 10 bases separating them. The length of the CDR3 is 14 residues. CDR1 is MDHEN and CDR2 is SYDVKM in the germline V gene. The CDR3 here is CASSSGGASYEQYF. DNA for the CDR3: TGTGCCAGCAGTTCCGGGGGCGCCTCCTACGAGCAGTACTTC.

The chain carries TRBV6-6 and TRBJ2-4, with D unclear. The germline gives CDR1 MNHNY, CDR2 SVGAGI (reference sequence). V was trimmed by 2 bases and J by 6 bases, leaving 5 bases between them. CDR3 length: 12 amino acids. The CDR3 region is CASSYPLNIQYF. The CDR3 coding sequence is TGTGCCAGCAGTTACCCCCTAAACATTCAGTACTTC.

The J gene is TRBJ1-2, the V gene TRBV27, with 9 bases fitting TRBD1. The ends lost 5 bases at V and 7 bases at J; junction bases unmatched: 11. Germline V gives CDR1 MNHEY, CDR2 SMNVEV (reference sequence). CDR3 size: 15 residues. The CDR3 reads CASSPRSDRGGGYTF. In DNA form, the CDR3 reads TGTGCCAGCAGTCCCCGCTCGGACAGGGGAGGTGGCTACACCTTC.

A few counts support this clone. J is TRBJ2-4 and V is TRBV5-1; possibly TRBD1 for D (6 bases). Deletions cut 4 bases from V and 2 bases from J, with 10 bases between. Germline CDR1 and CDR2: SGHRS and YFSETQ. The CDR3 spans 14 residues. The DNA for the CDR3 is TGCGCCAGCAGCCGAACAGGGACCAAAAACATTCAGTACTTC. Translating gives CASSRTGTKNIQYF. Complete variable domain (other parts from reference TRBV5-1 and TRBJ2-4): KAGVTQTPRYLIKTRGQQVTLSCSPISGHRSVSWYQQTPGQGLQFLFEYFSETQRNKGNFPGRFSGRQFSNSRSEMNVSTLELGDSALYLCASSRTGTKNIQYFGAGTRLSVL.

The chain employs TRBV9 and TRBJ2-1, with 7 bases identical to TRBD2. This CDR3 is 13 amino acids long. With 2 bases clipped from V and 7 bases from J, the junction kept 3 bases outside the gene matches. Looked up from germline, CDR1 is SGDLS and CDR2 is YYNGEE. The CDR3 spells CASSVLAANEQFF. For the CDR3, the DNA is TGTGCCAGCAGCGTTCTAGCGGCGAATGAGCAGTTCTTC.

This clone was counted a few times. The chain has TRBV18 and TRBJ1-1; D is unresolved. The ends were cut back, 3 bases at V and 3 bases at J, with 11 bases in the middle. Germline CDR1 KGHSH, CDR2 LQKENI. The CDR3 is made up of 14 amino acids. The CDR3 here is CASSPFSGDTEAFF. The CDR3 region has the DNA TGTGCCAGCTCACCCTTCTCGGGAGACACTGAAGCTTTCTTT.

The chain uses TRBV15 and TRBJ2-3; 7 bases align to TRBD1. CDR3 length equals 15 residues. J was trimmed by 2 bases and V by 3 bases; bases with no gene match: 5. The germline V gene has CDR1 LNHNV and CDR2 YYDKDF (reference sequence). CDR3 protein: CATSSITGDTDTQYF. The DNA of the CDR3 is TGTGCCACCAGCAGTATAACAGGGGACACAGATACGCAGTATTTT.

This clone has just a few counts. V usage is TRBV4-3 and J usage is TRBJ1-5, with a tentative D call TRBD1 (5 bases). Trimming removed 0 bases at V and 6 bases at J, with 12 bases between. Germline V gene lookup returns CDR1 LGHNA and CDR2 YSLEER. This CDR3 comprises 15 residues. The CDR3 region is CASSQDRGYRQPQHF. CDR3 nucleotides: TGCGCCAGCAGCCAAGATCGGGGGTATCGTCAGCCCCAGCATTTT.

The rearrangement links TRBV2 to TRBJ1-6; D gene ambiguous. V dropped 2 bases and J dropped 0 bases, with 11 bases sitting between them. Germline V gene sequence: CDR1 SNHLY, CDR2 FYNNEI. The CDR3 spans 17 residues. The CDR3 here is CASSEREPHSYNSPLHF. DNA for the CDR3: TGTGCCAGCAGTGAAAGGGAACCGCACTCCTATAATTCACCCCTCCACTTT. Drawing the rest from reference TRBV2 and TRBJ1-6, the complete variable domain is EPEVTQTPSHQVTQMGQEVILRCVPISNHLYFYWYRQILGQKVEFLVSFYNNEISEKSEIFDDQFSVERPDGSNFTLKIRSTKLEDSAMYFCASSEREPHSYNSPLHFGNGTRLTVT.

The V call is TRBV4-3, the J call TRBJ1-3; weak D call: TRBD1 (6 bases). The ends were cut back, 0 bases at V and 0 bases at J, with 9 bases in the middle. Per germline, CDR1 LGHNA and CDR2 YSLEER. This CDR3 contains 16 residues. The CDR3 DNA reads TGCGCCAGCAGCCAAGAGGCGACAGGCTCTGGAAACACCATATATTTT. Its translation: CASSQEATGSGNTIYF.

The V call is TRBV6-1, the J call TRBJ2-3, with D unresolved. Trimming left V 3 bases short and J 4 bases short, with 17 bases between. CDR1 and CDR2 (germline): MNHNS, SASEGT. This CDR3 has 16 amino acids. CDR3 DNA sequence: TGTGCCAGCAGTGACCAGGTGCAGCAGACCCCAGATACGCAGTATTTT. Protein product: CASSDQVQQTPDTQYF.

V and J are TRBV7-9 and TRBJ2-2, with D tentatively TRBD1 or TRBD2 (5 bases each). This CDR3 is built from 13 residues. Trimming left V 0 bases short and J 6 bases short, with 5 bases between. CDR1 is SEHNR, CDR2 FQNEAQ, per germline (reference sequence). As DNA, the CDR3 is TGTGCCAGCAGCTTAGCGGGGGCCGGGGAGCTGTTTTTT. Its protein is CASSLAGAGELFF.

In nucleotides, the CDR3 is TGTGCCAGCAGATCTTCTAGGGCGGGAGAGGTCTACGAGCAGTACTTC. Amino acids: CASRSSRAGEVYEQYF. The chain has TRBV9 and TRBJ2-7; 7 positions agree with TRBD2. The CDR3 is 16 residues long. V shed 5 bases, J shed 3 bases, and the junction held 14 bases outside the gene matches. The germline V gene encodes CDR1 SGDLS and CDR2 YYNGEE.

In its sample, this clone was seen a few times. As DNA, the CDR3 is TGTGCCAGTAGTATTTTTGTGGGGCCCAGCAGGGAGACCCAGTACTTC. Translation: CASSIFVGPSRETQYF. The chain couples TRBV19 to TRBJ2-5, with a possible D match to TRBD1 (5 bases). Germline CDR1 is LNHDA and CDR2 is SQIVND (reference sequence). This CDR3 has 16 amino acids. The germline V and J ends were trimmed by 3 bases and 5 bases, with 19 bases remaining between them. The entire variable domain, with the rest obtained from reference TRBV19 and TRBJ2-5, is as follows: DGGITQSPKYLFRKEGQNVTLSCEQNLNHDAMYWYRQDPGQGLRLIYYSQIVNDFQKGDIAEGYSVSREKKESFPLTVTSAQKNPTAFYLCASSIFVGPSRETQYFGPGTRLLVL.

The V gene is TRBV7-3, the J gene TRBJ2-5; 7 bases align to TRBD1. This CDR3 region has 13 residues. Germline V CDR1 and CDR2: SGHTA, FQGTGA. V gave up 5 bases and J gave up 7 bases; unmatched junction bases: 7. Written as DNA, the CDR3 is TGTGCCAGCAGCCAAACAGGGGCCGGGACCCAGTACTTC. Translating it yields CASSQTGAGTQYF. Drawing the rest from reference TRBV7-3 and TRBJ2-5, the complete variable domain is GAGVSQTPSNKVTEKGKYVELRCDPISGHTALYWYRQSLGQGPEFLIYFQGTGAADDSGLPNDRFFAVRPEGSVSTLKIQRTERGDSAVYLCASSQTGAGTQYFGPGTRLLVL.

The chain employs TRBV5-1 and TRBJ2-5; 7 nucleotides line up with TRBD1. In germline, CDR1 is SGHRS, CDR2 YFSETQ. The CDR3 runs 14 residues. Trimming took 1 base from V and 1 from J; bases not matched to a gene: 1. CDR3 in DNA: TGCGCCAGCAGCTTGAGGGGGCTCCAAGAGACCCAGTACTTC. It is translated as CASSLRGLQETQYF.

This clone was recorded only once. The chain joins TRBV5-4 to TRBJ2-1, with no clear D. Trimming took 3 bases from V and 7 from J, leaving 14 bases between them. This CDR3 is 14 amino acids long. Germline V gene data show CDR1 as SGHNT and CDR2 as YYREEE (reference sequence). CDR3 loop: CASSSRTTWNEQFF. The CDR3 nucleotides are TGTGCCAGCAGCTCCCGTACTACATGGAATGAGCAGTTCTTC.

Comments on this clone: The junction departs from germline at one end; a sequencing error may be responsible. CDR3 in amino acids: CSVWTGRIF. DNA for the CDR3: TGCAGCGTTTGGACAGGGCGAATTTTT. The V call is TRBV29-1, the J call TRBJ1-4; 8 positions match TRBD1. The CDR3 is made up of 9 amino acids. Germline loops: CDR1 SQVTM, CDR2 ANQGSEA.

This chain joins TRBV19 and TRBJ2-4, with a tentative D call TRBD1 (6 bases). CDR3 length equals 14 residues. Deletions cut 3 bases from V and 6 bases from J, with 12 bases between. In germline, CDR1 is LNHDA, CDR2 SQIVND (reference sequence). This CDR3 is CASSMAGGGNIQYF. CDR3 bases: TGTGCCAGTAGTATGGCTGGGGGCGGAAACATTCAGTACTTC.

The chain employs TRBV4-3 and TRBJ2-7; 9 bases fit TRBD1. The CDR3 has 15 amino acids. J gave up 2 bases and V 1 base, and 3 bases lay outside the gene matches. Germline V gene sequence: CDR1 LGHNA, CDR2 YSLEER. The CDR3 spells CASSQGWDRAYEQYF. The CDR3 DNA follows: TGCGCCAGCAGCCAAGGTTGGGACAGGGCCTACGAGCAGTACTTC.

The chain has TRBV7-3 and TRBJ2-5; D is undetermined. Per germline, CDR1 SGHTA and CDR2 FQGTGA. This CDR3 spans 15 amino acids. V dropped 5 bases and J dropped 1 base, with 14 bases sitting between them. CDR3 sequence reads: CASSRGWDPQETQYF. The CDR3, as DNA: TGTGCCAGCAGCCGTGGTTGGGATCCCCAAGAGACCCAGTACTTC.

The chain employs TRBV2 and TRBJ2-3; 10 bases map to TRBD1. CDR3 size: 15 residues. From germline, CDR1 is SNHLY and CDR2 FYNNEI. V dropped 9 bases and J dropped 3; count of bases not matched to a gene: 9. CDR3 sequence: CASKRDRGRTDTQYF. The CDR3 DNA follows: TGTGCCAGTAAGAGAGACAGGGGGCGGACAGATACGCAGTATTTT.

The J gene is TRBJ1-2, the V gene TRBV5-6, with 8 positions matching TRBD1. V shed 1 base, J shed 4 bases, and the junction held 0 bases outside the gene matches. From germline, CDR1 is SGHDT and CDR2 YYEEEE. The CDR3 has 13 residues. For the CDR3, the DNA is TGTGCCAGCAGCTTGCAGGGGGCCTATGGCTACACCTTC. This sequence encodes CASSLQGAYGYTF. The entire variable domain, with the rest obtained from reference TRBV5-6 and TRBJ1-2, is as follows: DAGVTQSPTHLIKTRGQQVTLRCSPKSGHDTVSWYQQALGQGPQFIFQYYEEEERQRGNFPDRFSGHQFPNYSSELNVNALLLGDSALYLCASSLQGAYGYTFGSGTRLTVV.

The V and J genes are TRBV5-1 and TRBJ1-4; 11 positions agree with TRBD1. Germline CDR1 is SGHRS and CDR2 is YFSETQ. Trimming took 6 bases from V and 8 from J; bases not matched to a gene: 6. The CDR3 covers 14 residues. CDR3 residues: CASNAGQGEEKLFF. The CDR3 bases are TGCGCCAGCAACGCGGGACAGGGGGAAGAAAAACTGTTTTTT.

The chain recombines TRBV28 with TRBJ2-3, with D perhaps TRBD1 (5 bases). CDR1 is MDHEN, CDR2 SYDVKM, per germline. V lost 5 bases and J lost 4, with 16 bases in between. The CDR3 spans 15 residues. In DNA, the CDR3 is TGTGCCAGCAGTCAAACAGGAACTTTCGCAGATACGCAGTATTTT. Translated: CASSQTGTFADTQYF. Full variable domain (remainder filled in from reference TRBV28 and TRBJ2-3): DVKVTQSSRYLVKRTGEKVFLECVQDMDHENMFWYRQDPGLGLRLIYFSYDVKMKEKGDIPEGYSVSREKKERFSLILESASTNQTSMYLCASSQTGTFADTQYFGPGTRLTVL.